This section outlines one T cell receptor beta chain sequence together with its context. The table came from immunoSEQ multiplex PCR; TCRdb's copy has only in-frame clones and leaves some out. The sample includes approximately 83,000 clones, approximately 92% of them seen just once. This sample stems from a study of T cell changes during pregnancy in multiple sclerosis. V was clipped by 4 bases and J by 4 bases, with 12 bases between them. The CDR3 runs 14 residues. Germline CDR1 and CDR2: SGHRS and YFSETQ. The chain uses TRBV5-1 and TRBJ2-1; TRBD1 is a possible D gene (6 bases). The sequence came from a female donor with multiple sclerosis, enrolled in a pregnancy study. The material sequenced was peripheral blood, taken in the first trimester of pregnancy. The CDR3 spells CASSPGTRYNEQFF. CDR3 nucleotide sequence: TGCGCCAGCAGCCCCGGGACACGTTACAATGAGCAGTTCTTC.